This T cell receptor (beta chain) comes out of a study of blood T cell repertoires in COVID-19 (dated by TCRdb to between 2020 and 2021). Context from the whole study: Collaborator samples came from the United States, Italy and Spain and covered acute and convalescent phases of COVID-19. The prospective study material was composed of cDNA or gDNA derived from T cells, B-cell-depleted T cells, or PBMCs. Subjects who had been exposed to COVID-19, were actively infected with it, or had recovered from it provided the deeply sampled blood TCRbeta repertoires that made up the dataset. The repertoires were released in a freely available public database intended as a resource for research on the immune response to SARS-CoV-2. Samples were obtained from the ongoing ImmuneRACE study (first 160 participants) and from 1,254 subjects provided by 6 global collaborators. The sample metadata nearly always contained a de-identified subject ID, COVID-19 status, age in years and sex. Where HLA class I and class II types were available, the types were taken from metadata supplied by the sample provider, not from assay-based typing. What the study reported, not specific to this receptor: The quantity of clinical and demographic metadata differed by source and by participant and was supplied without curation.

The germline V end is reduced by 2 bases and the J end by 10 bases; junction bases left unmatched: 4. CDR1 and CDR2, looked up from the germline V gene (reference sequence), are LGHDT and YNNKEL. The CDR3 holds 13 amino acids from the cysteine to the phenylalanine. Solely the CDR3 DNA is kept, with 39 bases framed from the first base. The immunoSEQ Assay, a bias-controlled multiplex PCR, was used to amplify TCRbeta CDR3 regions from genomic DNA. In the source study's methods: Nucleated cell counts per sample were estimated from amplification of reference gene primers within the assay. To quantify the absolute abundance of each unique TCRbeta CDR3 rearrangement, sequence reads were collapsed and filtered. For each sample, productive Simpson clonality was calculated by taking the square root of Simpson's diversity index across productive rearrangements. Not all clones reach the TCRdb copy of this immuneACCESS table, which keeps in-frame sequences only. Checked studies attribute under half of the gap to unresolved V genes and leave the rest unexplained. That table is the source of V, J and clone size, and D and trimming were worked out from the DNA. In this sample the table shows just over 250,000 clones, 88% of which occur a single time. Jointly, the top ten make up roughly 4% of the sample.

On this clone: This receptor's antigen is unknown. Within one base of it there is no much larger clone, and no base qualities were kept.

Another Seattle source contributed samples from volunteer blood donors who had recovered from COVID-19. Each collaborating institution followed its own protocols to collect whole blood in K2EDTA tubes. For TCRbeta analysis, collaborators shipped samples as frozen whole blood, isolated PBMCs, or DNA extracted from either of those sample types. This receptor was taken from a man in his fifties or sixties who had recovered from COVID-19. Source material: peripheral blood. The chain is encoded by TRBV3-1 (or the pseudogene TRBV3-2) joined to TRBJ1-1; 10 central bases correspond to TRBD1. The nucleotide sequence is given as TGTGCCAGCAGCCAAAGACAGGGGGCTGTAGCTTTCTTT. This translates into CASSQRQGAVAFF.